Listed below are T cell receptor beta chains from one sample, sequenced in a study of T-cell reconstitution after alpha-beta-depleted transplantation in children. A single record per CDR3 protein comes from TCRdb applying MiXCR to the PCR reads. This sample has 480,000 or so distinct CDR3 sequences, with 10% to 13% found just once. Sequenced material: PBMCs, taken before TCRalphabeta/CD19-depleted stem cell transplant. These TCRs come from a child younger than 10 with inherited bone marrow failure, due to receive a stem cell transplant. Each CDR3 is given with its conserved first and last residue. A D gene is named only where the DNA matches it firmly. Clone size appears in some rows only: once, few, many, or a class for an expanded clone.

CDR3 protein: CSASDPRSGGEQYF; CDR3 DNA: TGCAGTGCTAGTGACCCGAGGAGCGGGGGGGAACAGTACTTC; clone size: many; D gene: TRBD2; J gene: TRBJ2-7; V gene: TRBV20-1
CDR3 protein: CASTPRVRAGVIDTQYF; CDR3 DNA: TGCGCCAGCACCCCCCGCGTGCGAGCGGGAGTAATAGATACGCAGTATTTT; clone size: -; D gene: TRBD2; J gene: TRBJ2-3; V gene: TRBV4-3
CDR3 protein: CASSFGQGSNLGLDTDTQYF; CDR3 DNA: TGTGCCAGCAGCTTTGGACAGGGGTCAAACCTGGGACTAGATACAGATACGCAGTATTTT; clone size: many; D gene: -; J gene: TRBJ2-3; V gene: TRBV7-2
CDR3 protein: CASRWTGGSDEQYF; CDR3 DNA: TGTGCCAGCAGATGGACAGGGGGCTCCGACGAGCAGTACTTC; clone size: few; D gene: TRBD1; J gene: TRBJ2-7; V gene: TRBV19
CDR3 protein: CASSQDFGTSNYEQYF; CDR3 DNA: TGCGCCAGCAGCCAAGATTTTGGGACTAGTAACTACGAGCAGTACTTC; clone size: many; D gene: TRBD2; J gene: TRBJ2-7; V gene: TRBV4-1
CDR3 protein: CASSLREAVAKSSGYEQYF; CDR3 DNA: TGCGCCAGCAGCCTCCGTGAAGCGGTAGCGAAAAGCTCGGGTTACGAGCAGTACTTC; clone size: few; D gene: -; J gene: TRBJ2-7; V gene: TRBV4-1
CDR3 protein: CASSYSIAGDSSYEQYF; CDR3 DNA: TGTGCCAGCAGTTACTCCATAGCGGGGGACAGCTCCTACGAGCAGTACTTC; clone size: many; D gene: TRBD2; J gene: TRBJ2-7; V gene: TRBV6-5
CDR3 protein: CAWRRPNTEAFF; CDR3 DNA: TGTGCCTGGAGGCGGCCGAACACTGAAGCTTTCTTT; clone size: few; D gene: -; J gene: TRBJ1-1; V gene: TRBV30
CDR3 protein: CASSLGSFTGELFF; CDR3 DNA: TGTGCCAGCAGCTTAGGCTCGTTCACCGGGGAGCTGTTTTTT; clone size: many; D gene: -; J gene: TRBJ2-2; V gene: TRBV7-2
CDR3 protein: CAISVEGETYGYTF; CDR3 DNA: TGTGCCATCAGTGTCGAGGGGGAAACCTACGGCTACACCTTC; clone size: few; D gene: -; J gene: TRBJ1-2; V gene: TRBV10-3
CDR3 protein: CASSDQITWQGETQYF; CDR3 DNA: TGCGCCAGCAGCGATCAGATCACGTGGCAGGGGGAGACCCAGTACTTC; clone size: many; D gene: -; J gene: TRBJ2-5; V gene: TRBV5-1
CDR3 protein: CASSLTGESAFF; CDR3 DNA: TGTGCCAGCAGCTTGACAGGGGAATCGGCTTTCTTT; clone size: many; D gene: TRBD1; J gene: TRBJ1-1; V gene: TRBV5-6
CDR3 protein: CASSLVGLVGYEQYF; CDR3 DNA: TGCGCCAGCAGCTTGGTAGGACTAGTGGGATACGAGCAGTACTTC; clone size: few; D gene: TRBD2; J gene: TRBJ2-7; V gene: TRBV5-1
CDR3 protein: CSARGLAGLYYEQYF; CDR3 DNA: TGCAGTGCTAGGGGACTAGCGGGACTGTACTACGAGCAGTACTTC; clone size: many; D gene: TRBD2; J gene: TRBJ2-7; V gene: TRBV20-1
CDR3 protein: CASRLQGGYQPQHF; CDR3 DNA: TGTGCCAGCAGGTTACAGGGAGGGTATCAGCCCCAGCATTTT; clone size: -; D gene: -; J gene: TRBJ1-5; V gene: TRBV7-9
CDR3 protein: CASSPLRAQGGVGKLFF; CDR3 DNA: TGTGCCAGCTCACCACTCCGGGCCCAGGGAGGAGTCGGAAAACTGTTTTTT; clone size: few; D gene: -; J gene: TRBJ1-4; V gene: TRBV18
CDR3 protein: CASSAWTGVQETQYF; CDR3 DNA: TGTGCCAGTAGTGCCTGGACAGGGGTTCAAGAGACCCAGTACTTC; clone size: -; D gene: TRBD1; J gene: TRBJ2-5; V gene: TRBV19
CDR3 protein: CASLAGYTDTQYF; CDR3 DNA: TGTGCCAGCTTAGCGGGTTACACAGATACGCAGTATTTT; clone size: few; D gene: TRBD2; J gene: TRBJ2-3; V gene: TRBV25-1
CDR3 protein: CASSFTAQAYEQYF; CDR3 DNA: TGTGCCAGCAGCTTTACCGCCCAAGCCTACGAGCAGTACTTC; clone size: many; D gene: -; J gene: TRBJ2-7; V gene: TRBV9
CDR3 protein: CASSLGTGEETEAFF; CDR3 DNA: TGCGCCAGCAGCTTGGGGACAGGGGAGGAAACTGAAGCTTTCTTT; clone size: many; D gene: TRBD1; J gene: TRBJ1-1; V gene: TRBV5-1
CDR3 protein: CATSTHDRLYGYTF; CDR3 DNA: TGTGCCACCAGCACCCACGACAGACTTTATGGCTACACCTTC; clone size: many; D gene: -; J gene: TRBJ1-2; V gene: TRBV15
CDR3 protein: CSAWSSTDTQYF; CDR3 DNA: TGCAGTGCTTGGTCTAGCACAGATACGCAGTATTTT; clone size: many; D gene: -; J gene: TRBJ2-3; V gene: TRBV20-1
CDR3 protein: CSADRTGSSYEQYF; CDR3 DNA: TGCAGTGCAGACCGGACAGGGAGCTCCTACGAGCAGTACTTC; clone size: -; D gene: TRBD1; J gene: TRBJ2-7; V gene: TRBV20-1
CDR3 protein: CASSNEGTSGANVLTF; CDR3 DNA: TGTGCCAGCAGCAATGAGGGGACCTCTGGGGCCAACGTCCTGACTTTC; clone size: few; D gene: -; J gene: TRBJ2-6; V gene: TRBV21-1
CDR3 protein: CASSYPTSYNEQFF; CDR3 DNA: TGTGCCAGCAGTTACCCCACCTCCTACAATGAGCAGTTCTTC; clone size: -; D gene: -; J gene: TRBJ2-1; V gene: TRBV6-5
CDR3 protein: CASSLGDRVGEQYF; CDR3 DNA: TGCGCCAGCAGCTTGGGGGACAGAGTAGGCGAGCAGTACTTC; clone size: few; D gene: TRBD1; J gene: TRBJ2-7; V gene: TRBV5-1
CDR3 protein: CSVGTYEQYF; CDR3 DNA: TGCAGCGTCGGGACCTACGAGCAGTACTTC; clone size: many; D gene: -; J gene: TRBJ2-7; V gene: TRBV29-1
CDR3 protein: CASSLGTSGELYNEQFF; CDR3 DNA: TGTGCCAGCTCACTCGGGACTAGCGGGGAACTATACAATGAGCAGTTCTTC; clone size: many; D gene: TRBD2; J gene: TRBJ2-1; V gene: TRBV18
CDR3 protein: CASSLLRYAGELFF; CDR3 DNA: TGCGCCAGCAGCTTGTTGAGATATGCCGGGGAGCTGTTTTTT; clone size: many; D gene: -; J gene: TRBJ2-2; V gene: TRBV5-1
CDR3 protein: CASSLFRRDRTGELFF; CDR3 DNA: TGTGCCAGCAGCTTGTTTAGGCGGGACCGCACCGGGGAGCTGTTTTTT; clone size: -; D gene: -; J gene: TRBJ2-2; V gene: TRBV5-6
CDR3 protein: CASRSGPLAKNIQYF; CDR3 DNA: TGTGCCAGCAGATCAGGACCCCTAGCCAAAAACATTCAGTACTTC; clone size: -; D gene: -; J gene: TRBJ2-4; V gene: TRBV5-5
CDR3 protein: CASSLRGTVNEKLFF; CDR3 DNA: TGCGCCAGCAGCTTAAGAGGGACGGTTAATGAAAAACTGTTTTTT; clone size: many; D gene: -; J gene: TRBJ1-4; V gene: TRBV5-1
CDR3 protein: CSVQDRIGKTQYF; CDR3 DNA: TGCAGCGTCCAGGACAGGATCGGGAAGACCCAGTACTTC; clone size: many; D gene: TRBD1; J gene: TRBJ2-5; V gene: TRBV29-1
CDR3 protein: CASSPSGAPDTQYF; CDR3 DNA: TGTGCCAGCAGCCCCAGTGGGGCCCCAGATACGCAGTATTTT; clone size: many; D gene: -; J gene: TRBJ2-3; V gene: TRBV9
CDR3 protein: CSARVLASSYEQYF; CDR3 DNA: TGCAGTGCTAGAGTGCTAGCAAGCTCCTACGAGCAGTACTTC; clone size: many; D gene: -; J gene: TRBJ2-7; V gene: TRBV20-1
CDR3 protein: CSARIAVSSYNEQFF; CDR3 DNA: TGCAGTGCTCGTATAGCGGTTAGCTCCTACAATGAGCAGTTCTTC; clone size: many; D gene: -; J gene: TRBJ2-1; V gene: TRBV20-1
CDR3 protein: CASSREGSSYNEQFF; CDR3 DNA: TGCGCCAGCAGCCGGGAGGGGAGCTCCTACAATGAGCAGTTCTTC; clone size: few; D gene: TRBD2; J gene: TRBJ2-1; V gene: TRBV5-1
CDR3 protein: CASSLFRVWQLAKNIQYF; CDR3 DNA: TGTGCCAGCAGTTTATTTAGGGTTTGGCAGCTAGCCAAAAACATTCAGTACTTC; clone size: -; D gene: -; J gene: TRBJ2-4; V gene: TRBV28
CDR3 protein: CASTSGQSSNQPQHF; CDR3 DNA: TGTGCCAGCACATCGGGGCAGTCCAGCAATCAGCCCCAGCATTTT; clone size: many; D gene: -; J gene: TRBJ1-5; V gene: TRBV2
CDR3 protein: CASSPLGGNTEAFF; CDR3 DNA: TGTGCCAGCAGTCCGCTCGGCGGGAACACTGAAGCTTTCTTT; clone size: few; D gene: -; J gene: TRBJ1-1; V gene: TRBV12-3/TRBV12-4
CDR3 protein: CASSMGFPSEQFF; CDR3 DNA: TGTGCCAGTAGTATGGGCTTTCCCTCTGAGCAGTTCTTC; clone size: many; D gene: -; J gene: TRBJ2-1; V gene: TRBV19
CDR3 protein: CATSRHGTASYNEQFF; CDR3 DNA: TGTGCCACCAGCAGGCACGGGACAGCTTCCTACAATGAGCAGTTCTTC; clone size: many; D gene: TRBD1; J gene: TRBJ2-1; V gene: TRBV15
CDR3 protein: CAISGLAGEGVSYEQYF; CDR3 DNA: TGTGCCATCAGTGGTCTAGCGGGAGAGGGGGTCTCCTACGAGCAGTACTTC; clone size: many; D gene: TRBD2; J gene: TRBJ2-7; V gene: TRBV10-3
CDR3 protein: CASSYVRKVSNEQFF; CDR3 DNA: TGTGCCAGCAGTTACGTAAGAAAGGTCTCCAATGAGCAGTTCTTC; clone size: few; D gene: -; J gene: TRBJ2-1; V gene: TRBV6-8